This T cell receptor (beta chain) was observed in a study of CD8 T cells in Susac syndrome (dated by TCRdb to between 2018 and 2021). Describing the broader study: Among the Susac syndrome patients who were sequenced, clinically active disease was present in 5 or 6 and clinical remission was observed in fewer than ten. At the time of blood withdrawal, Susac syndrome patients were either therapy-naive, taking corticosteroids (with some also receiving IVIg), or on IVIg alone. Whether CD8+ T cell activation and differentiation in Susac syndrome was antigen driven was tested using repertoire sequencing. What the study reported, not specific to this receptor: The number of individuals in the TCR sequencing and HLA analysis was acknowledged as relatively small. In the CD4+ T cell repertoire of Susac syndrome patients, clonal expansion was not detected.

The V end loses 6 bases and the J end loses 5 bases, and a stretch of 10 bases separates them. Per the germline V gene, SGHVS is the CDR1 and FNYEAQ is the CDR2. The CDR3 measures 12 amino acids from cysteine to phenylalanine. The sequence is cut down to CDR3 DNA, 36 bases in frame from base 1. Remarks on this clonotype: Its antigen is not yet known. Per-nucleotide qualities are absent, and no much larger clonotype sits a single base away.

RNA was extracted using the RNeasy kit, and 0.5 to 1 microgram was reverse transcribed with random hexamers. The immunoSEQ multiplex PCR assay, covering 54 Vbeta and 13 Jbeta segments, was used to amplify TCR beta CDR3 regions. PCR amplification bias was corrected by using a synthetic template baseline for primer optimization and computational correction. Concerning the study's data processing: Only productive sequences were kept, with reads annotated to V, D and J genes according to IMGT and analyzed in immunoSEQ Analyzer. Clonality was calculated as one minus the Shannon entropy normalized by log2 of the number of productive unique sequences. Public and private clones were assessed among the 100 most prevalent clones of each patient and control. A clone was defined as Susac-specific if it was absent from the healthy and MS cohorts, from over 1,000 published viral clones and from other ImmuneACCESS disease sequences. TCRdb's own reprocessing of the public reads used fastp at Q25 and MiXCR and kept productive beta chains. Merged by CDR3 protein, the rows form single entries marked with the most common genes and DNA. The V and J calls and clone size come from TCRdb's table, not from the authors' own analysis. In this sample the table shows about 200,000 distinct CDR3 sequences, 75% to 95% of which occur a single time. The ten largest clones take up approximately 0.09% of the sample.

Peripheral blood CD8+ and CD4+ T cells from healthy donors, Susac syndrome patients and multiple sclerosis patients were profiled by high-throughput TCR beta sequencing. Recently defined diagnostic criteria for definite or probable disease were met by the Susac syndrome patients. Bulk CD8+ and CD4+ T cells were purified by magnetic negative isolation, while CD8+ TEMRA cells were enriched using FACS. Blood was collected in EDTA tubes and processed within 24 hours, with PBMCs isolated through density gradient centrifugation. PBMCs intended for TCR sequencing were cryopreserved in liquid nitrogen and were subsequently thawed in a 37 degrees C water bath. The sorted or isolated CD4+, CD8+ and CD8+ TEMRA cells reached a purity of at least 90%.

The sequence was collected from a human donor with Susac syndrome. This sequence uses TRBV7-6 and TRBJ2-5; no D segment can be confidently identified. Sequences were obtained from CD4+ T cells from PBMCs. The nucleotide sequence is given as TGTGCCAGCAGACGGTACGGGGAGACCCAGTACTTC. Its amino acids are CASRRYGETQYF.